The 16 T cell receptor beta chains given below trace back to one sample, sequenced in a study of T cell repertoires in cytomegalovirus infection. A single record per CDR3 protein comes from TCRdb applying MiXCR to the reads. The sample has approximately 500,000 distinct CDR3 sequences, approximately 15% seen once; the top ten hold roughly a quarter. Input material: CD8+ T cells from PBMCs. The receptors here all came from a human donor in good health (CMV status not recorded). Some clones in this sample may be carry-over from other donors' samples.

Regarding this clonotype: Being one base from a much bigger clone, this may be a read error. The chain has TRBV7-2 and TRBJ1-5; D is undetermined. V gave up 3 bases and J gave up 5 bases, with 8 bases separating them. The germline V gene encodes CDR1 SGHTA and CDR2 FQGNSA. CDR3 size: 13 residues. CDR3 region: CTSSLTVYQPQHF. CDR3 DNA sequence: TGTACCAGCAGCTTGACCGTGTATCAGCCCCAGCATTTT.

The rearrangement joins TRBV19 to TRBJ2-7; 9 positions match TRBD2. This CDR3 spans 15 amino acids. CDR1 is LNHDA, CDR2 SQIVND, per germline (reference sequence). V shed 6 bases, J shed 3 bases, and the junction held 9 bases outside the gene matches. The CDR3 loop reads CASSSFSGGHYEQYF. Written as DNA, the CDR3 is TGTGCCAGTAGCTCCTTTAGCGGGGGACACTACGAGCAGTACTTC. The full variable domain, with the rest looked up from reference TRBV19 and TRBJ2-7, is DGGITQSPKYLFRKEGQNVTLSCEQNLNHDAMYWYRQDPGQGLRLIYYSQIVNDFQKGDIAEGYSVSREKKESFPLTVTSAQKNPTAFYLCASSSFSGGHYEQYFGPGTRLTVT.

This clonotype was recorded at least ten times. V gene TRBV12-3 or TRBV12-4 combines with J gene TRBJ2-3; D is undetermined. V was trimmed by 0 bases and J by 1 base, leaving 17 bases between them. The CDR3 totals 18 residues. The CDR3 loop is CASSLALGSTHGTDTQYF. In DNA, the CDR3 is TGTGCCAGCAGTTTAGCGTTGGGTAGCACCCACGGCACAGATACGCAGTATTTT.

As concerns this clonotype: A read error may be the cause here, since a much bigger clone is one base away. The gene calls are TRBV7-2 and TRBJ2-7; D possibly uses TRBD1 or TRBD2 (5 bases each). Trimming shortened V by 4 bases and J by 8 bases, and 21 bases separated the two germline ends. The germline V gene encodes CDR1 SGHTA and CDR2 FQGNSA. The CDR3 is made up of 15 amino acids. The CDR3 loop reads CASSSGPTRSHKQYF. Written as DNA, the CDR3 is TGTGCCAGCAGCTCGGGGCCCACTAGAAGCCACAAGCAGTACTTC.

The chain combines TRBV5-4 with TRBJ2-6, with D uncertain. The CDR3 totals 17 residues. CDR1 is SGHNT and CDR2 is YYREEE in the germline V gene (reference sequence). V was trimmed by 1 base and J by 1 base, leaving 12 bases between them. The CDR3 is CASSLLGSRSGANVLTF. The CDR3 DNA sequence: TGTGCCAGCAGCTTGCTTGGCAGCAGATCTGGGGCCAACGTCCTGACTTTC.

In its sample, this clonotype was seen many times. This chain links TRBV27 with TRBJ1-1; 8 bases align to TRBD1. V dropped 10 bases and J dropped 1; count of bases not matched to a gene: 8. This CDR3 is built from 14 residues. Germline loops: CDR1 MNHEY, CDR2 SMNVEV (reference sequence). This chain's CDR3 is CATSLQGANTEAFF. CDR3 sequence (DNA): TGTGCCACTTCTCTCCAGGGGGCGAACACTGAAGCTTTCTTT.

The chain employs TRBV9 and TRBJ2-7, with 9 nucleotides matching TRBD2. Germline loops: CDR1 SGDLS, CDR2 YYNGEE. V shed 0 bases, J shed 6 bases, and the junction held 10 bases outside the gene matches. The CDR3 extends over 16 amino acids. The CDR3 loop reads CASSVDPGLAPGEQYF. The CDR3 DNA is TGTGCCAGCAGCGTAGATCCGGGACTAGCTCCCGGCGAGCAGTACTTC.

The chain uses TRBV2 and TRBJ1-1; D might be TRBD1 (5 bases). Trimming took 1 base from V and 3 from J, leaving 9 bases between them. Germline V lookup: CDR1 SNHLY, CDR2 FYNNEI. The CDR3 totals 14 residues. The CDR3 here is CASSEGGEDTEAFF. The CDR3 nucleotides are TGTGCCAGCAGTGAAGGGGGCGAGGACACTGAAGCTTTCTTT. The whole variable domain, filled in from reference TRBV2 and TRBJ1-1, reads EPEVTQTPSHQVTQMGQEVILRCVPISNHLYFYWYRQILGQKVEFLVSFYNNEISEKSEIFDDQFSVERPDGSNFTLKIRSTKLEDSAMYFCASSEGGEDTEAFFGQGTRLTVV.

The genes are TRBV24-1 and TRBJ2-1, with no clear D. CDR1 and CDR2 from the germline V gene are KGHDR and SFDVKD. The CDR3 is 14 amino acids. V dropped 5 bases and J dropped 6 bases, with 13 bases sitting between them. The CDR3 coding sequence is TGTGCCACCAGTGGCAAACGGGCCTCCAATGAGCAGTTCTTC. Its translation is CATSGKRASNEQFF.

This sequence joins TRBV19 and TRBJ1-4, with 7 bases identical to TRBD1. V shed 5 bases, J shed 4 bases, and the junction held 16 bases outside the gene matches. The CDR3 loop spans 18 amino acids. Germline V gives CDR1 LNHDA, CDR2 SQIVND (reference sequence). DNA for the CDR3: TGTGCCAGTAGTCCGCTCACCTACCCGGGACAGTATAATGAAAAACTGTTTTTT. This sequence encodes CASSPLTYPGQYNEKLFF. Full variable domain (rest looked up from reference TRBV19 and TRBJ1-4): DGGITQSPKYLFRKEGQNVTLSCEQNLNHDAMYWYRQDPGQGLRLIYYSQIVNDFQKGDIAEGYSVSREKKESFPLTVTSAQKNPTAFYLCASSPLTYPGQYNEKLFFGSGTQLSVL.

On this clonotype: Just one base apart from a much larger clone, this may be a read error. The chain recombines TRBV6-6 with TRBJ1-3; 9 positions agree with TRBD1. The CDR3 is made up of 15 amino acids. With 11 bases clipped from V and 0 bases from J, the junction kept 8 bases outside the gene matches. Germline V gene sequence: CDR1 MNHNY, CDR2 SVGAGI (reference sequence). For the CDR3, the DNA is TGTGCCGGCTTGGACAGGGGAGACTCTGGAAACACCATATATTTT. Residues: CAGLDRGDSGNTIYF.

This clonotype was recorded at least ten times. The chain uses TRBV2 and TRBJ2-3; TRBD2 aligns across 12 bases. The trim removed 5 bases at V and 0 bases at J, leaving 6 bases unmatched. The CDR3 totals 17 residues. In germline, CDR1 is SNHLY, CDR2 FYNNEI. Here the CDR3 DNA reads TGTGCCAGCAGTCGACTAGCGGGGGCCTCTAGCACAGATACGCAGTATTTT. Protein sequence: CASSRLAGASSTDTQYF.

Ten or more counts support this clonotype. V gene TRBV7-9 combines with J gene TRBJ2-7, with 7 positions matching TRBD2. V was pared by 5 bases and J by 3 bases, with 10 bases of the junction left unmatched. Germline CDR1 SEHNR, CDR2 FQNEAQ (reference sequence). This CDR3 is 15 amino acids long. CDR3: CASSPPGRGGYEQYF. CDR3 bases: TGTGCCAGCAGCCCCCCGGGGAGGGGAGGCTACGAGCAGTACTTC. Complete variable domain (other parts from reference TRBV7-9 and TRBJ2-7): DTGVSQNPRHKITKRGQNVTFRCDPISEHNRLYWYRQTLGQGPEFLTYFQNEAQLEKSRLLSDRFSAERPKGSFSTLEIQRTEQGDSAMYLCASSPPGRGGYEQYFGPGTRLTVT.

This clonotype was detected many times. This chain connects TRBV4-1 to TRBJ1-4; no clear D gene. Germline V lookup: CDR1 MGHRA, CDR2 YSYEKL. V was cut by 0 bases and J by 0 bases, with 17 bases left in between. This CDR3 comprises 19 residues. CDR3 loop: CASSQEHVQRLATNEKLFF. CDR3 nucleotide sequence: TGCGCCAGCAGCCAAGAACACGTCCAGAGACTTGCAACTAATGAAAAACTGTTTTTT.

Ten or more counts support this clonotype. The gene calls are TRBV6-5 and TRBJ2-1, with 10 bases fitting TRBD2. This CDR3 is 16 amino acids long. Trimming at V came to 1 base and at J to 5 bases, leaving 5 bases not matched to a gene. Germline CDR1 MNHEY, CDR2 SVGAGI. The chain's CDR3 is CASSYFQREGNNEQFF. Here the CDR3 DNA reads TGTGCCAGCAGTTACTTTCAGCGGGAGGGGAACAATGAGCAGTTCTTC.

Many counts were recorded for this clonotype. The gene calls are TRBV10-2 and TRBJ2-1; D unresolved. Germline CDR1 reads WSHSY; CDR2 reads SAAADI. The CDR3 loop spans 13 amino acids. V was clipped by 10 bases and J by 4 bases, with 14 bases between them. CDR3 nucleotides: TGCGCCATCTCACACACGTCATACAATGAGCAGTTCTTC. It yields the protein CAISHTSYNEQFF.